This record covers a single TCR beta chain. Profiled with immunoSEQ multiplex PCR; TCRdb holds only in-frame clones, not every one. The repertoire includes around 80,000 clones, just over 90% of them detected once, and under 1.5% sits in the top ten. Per germline, CDR1 SEHNR and CDR2 FQNEAQ (reference sequence). This CDR3 has 15 residues. Germline trimming cut 3 bases from V and 1 base from J; bases unmatched to any gene: 4. These data belong to a study of T cell changes during pregnancy in multiple sclerosis. Source: peripheral blood, taken before pregnancy. This TCR came from a female donor with multiple sclerosis, enrolled in a pregnancy study. V gene TRBV7-9 combines with J gene TRBJ2-3; 7 bases map to TRBD2. The chain's CDR3 is CASSFLRGGTDTQYF. In DNA, the CDR3 is TGTGCCAGCAGCTTTTTACGGGGGGGCACAGATACGCAGTATTTT.